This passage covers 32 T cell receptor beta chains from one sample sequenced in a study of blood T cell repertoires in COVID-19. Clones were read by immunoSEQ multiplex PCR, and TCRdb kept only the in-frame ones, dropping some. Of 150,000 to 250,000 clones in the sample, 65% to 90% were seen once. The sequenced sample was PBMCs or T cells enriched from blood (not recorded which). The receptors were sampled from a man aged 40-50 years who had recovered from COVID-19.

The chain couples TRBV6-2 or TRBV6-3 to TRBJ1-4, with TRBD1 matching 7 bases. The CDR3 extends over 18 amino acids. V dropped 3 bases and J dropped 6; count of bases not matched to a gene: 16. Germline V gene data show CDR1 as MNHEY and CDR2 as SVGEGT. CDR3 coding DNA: TGTGCCAGCAGTTATGACCCATTACAGGGGCGTGTGGATGAAAAACTGTTTTTT. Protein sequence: CASSYDPLQGRVDEKLFF.

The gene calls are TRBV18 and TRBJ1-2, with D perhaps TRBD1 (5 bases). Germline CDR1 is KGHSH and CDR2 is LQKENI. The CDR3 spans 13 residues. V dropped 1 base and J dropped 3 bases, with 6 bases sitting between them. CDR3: CASSPQTDYGYTF. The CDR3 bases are TGTGCCAGCTCACCACAGACAGACTATGGCTACACCTTC. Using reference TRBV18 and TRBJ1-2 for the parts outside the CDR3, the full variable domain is NAGVMQNPRHLVRRRGQEARLRCSPMKGHSHVYWYRQLPEEGLKFMVYLQKENIIDESGMPKERFSAEFPKEGPSILRIQQVVRGDSAAYFCASSPQTDYGYTFGSGTRLTVV.

CDR3 sequence reads: CASSQVTGAGNTIYF. Written as DNA, the CDR3 is TGTGCCAGCAGCCAAGTTACAGGGGCTGGAAACACCATATATTTT. The chain couples TRBV4-2 to TRBJ1-3; 7 bases fit TRBD1. Germline V gene sequence: CDR1 LGHNA, CDR2 YNFKEQ. CDR3 length: 15 residues. V shed 1 base, J shed 2 bases, and the junction held 2 bases outside the gene matches.

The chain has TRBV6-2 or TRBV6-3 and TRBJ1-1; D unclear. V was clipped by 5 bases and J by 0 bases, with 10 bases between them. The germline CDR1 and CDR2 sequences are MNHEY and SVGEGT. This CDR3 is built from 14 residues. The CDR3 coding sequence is TGTGCCAGCAGTGGCGACAACATGAACACTGAAGCTTTCTTT. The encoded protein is CASSGDNMNTEAFF.

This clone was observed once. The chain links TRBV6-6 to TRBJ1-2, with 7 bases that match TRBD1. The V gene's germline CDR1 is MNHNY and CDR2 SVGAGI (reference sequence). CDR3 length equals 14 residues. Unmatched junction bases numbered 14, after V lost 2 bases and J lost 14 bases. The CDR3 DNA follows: TGTGCCAGCAGTTACCCTATGATGGGGGACAGTACAACCTTC. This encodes CASSYPMMGDSTTF.

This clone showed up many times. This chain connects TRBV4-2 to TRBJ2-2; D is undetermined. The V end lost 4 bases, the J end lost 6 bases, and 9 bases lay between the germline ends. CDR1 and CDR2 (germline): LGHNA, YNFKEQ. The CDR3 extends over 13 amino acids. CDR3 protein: CASSLLTPGELFF. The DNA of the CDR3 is TGTGCCAGCAGCCTTCTAACTCCCGGGGAGCTGTTTTTT.

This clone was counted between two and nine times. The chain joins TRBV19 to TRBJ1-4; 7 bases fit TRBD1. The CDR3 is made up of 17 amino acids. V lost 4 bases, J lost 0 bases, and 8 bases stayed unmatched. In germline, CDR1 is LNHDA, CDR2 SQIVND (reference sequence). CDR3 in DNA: TGTGCCAGTAGTACCCCGACAGGGCAAACAACTAATGAAAAACTGTTTTTT. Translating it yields CASSTPTGQTTNEKLFF.

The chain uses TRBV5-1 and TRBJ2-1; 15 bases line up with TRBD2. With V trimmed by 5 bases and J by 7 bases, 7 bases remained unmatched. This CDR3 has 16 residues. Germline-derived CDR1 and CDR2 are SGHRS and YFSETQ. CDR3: CASRSTGLAGGNEQFF. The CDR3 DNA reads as TGCGCCAGCAGGTCAACGGGACTAGCGGGAGGAAATGAGCAGTTCTTC.

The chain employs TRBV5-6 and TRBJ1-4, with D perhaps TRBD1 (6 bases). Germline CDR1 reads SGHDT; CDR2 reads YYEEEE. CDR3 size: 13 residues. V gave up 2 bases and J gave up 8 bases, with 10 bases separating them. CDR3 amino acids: CASSLQGGEKLFF. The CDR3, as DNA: TGTGCCAGCAGCTTACAGGGAGGGGAAAAACTGTTTTTT.

The CDR3 loop is CASGGTVGPDYYGYTF. The CDR3 DNA follows: TGTGCCAGTGGGGGGACAGTTGGTCCTGATTACTATGGCTACACCTTC. This chain connects TRBV19 to TRBJ1-2, with 7 bases that match TRBD1. Germline V CDR1 and CDR2: LNHDA, SQIVND (reference sequence). V lost 8 bases, J lost 3 bases, and 15 bases stayed unmatched. The CDR3 is 16 residues long.

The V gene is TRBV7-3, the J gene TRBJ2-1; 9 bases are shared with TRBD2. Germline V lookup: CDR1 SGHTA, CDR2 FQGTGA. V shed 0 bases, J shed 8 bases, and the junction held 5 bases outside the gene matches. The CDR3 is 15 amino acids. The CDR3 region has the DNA TGTGCCAGCAGCTTAACTAGCGGGAGTGTGGATGAGCAGTTCTTC. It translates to CASSLTSGSVDEQFF.

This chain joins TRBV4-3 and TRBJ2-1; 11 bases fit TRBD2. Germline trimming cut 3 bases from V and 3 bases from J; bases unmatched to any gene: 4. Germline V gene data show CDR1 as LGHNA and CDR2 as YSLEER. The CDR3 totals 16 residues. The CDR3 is CASSHRGTSGYNEQFF. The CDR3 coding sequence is TGCGCCAGCAGCCACCGGGGGACTAGCGGCTACAATGAGCAGTTCTTC.

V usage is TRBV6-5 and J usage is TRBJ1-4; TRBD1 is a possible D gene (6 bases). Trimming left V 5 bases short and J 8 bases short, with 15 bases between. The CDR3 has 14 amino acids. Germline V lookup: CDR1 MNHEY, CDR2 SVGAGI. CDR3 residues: CASSSRDNGEKLFF. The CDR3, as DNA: TGTGCCAGCAGTAGCCGGGACAACGGGGAAAAACTGTTTTTT.

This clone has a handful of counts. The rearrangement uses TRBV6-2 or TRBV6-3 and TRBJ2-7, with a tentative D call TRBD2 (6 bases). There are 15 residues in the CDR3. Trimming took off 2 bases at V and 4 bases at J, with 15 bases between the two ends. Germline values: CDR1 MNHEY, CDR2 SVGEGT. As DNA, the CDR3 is TGTGCCAGCAGTTACACTAGCCCATCCCATTACGAGCAGTACGTC. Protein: CASSYTSPSHYEQYV.

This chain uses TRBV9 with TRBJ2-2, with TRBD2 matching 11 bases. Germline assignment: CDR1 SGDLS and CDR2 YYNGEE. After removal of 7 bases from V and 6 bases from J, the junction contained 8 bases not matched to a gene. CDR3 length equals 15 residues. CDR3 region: CASGSLAGGPGELFF. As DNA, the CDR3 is TGTGCCAGCGGGTCCTTAGCGGGAGGGCCCGGGGAGCTGTTTTTT.

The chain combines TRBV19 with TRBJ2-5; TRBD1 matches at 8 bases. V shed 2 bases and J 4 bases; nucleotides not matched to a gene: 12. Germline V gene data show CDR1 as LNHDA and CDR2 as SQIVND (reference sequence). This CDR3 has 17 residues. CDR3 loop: CASSIRGGRGRRETQYF. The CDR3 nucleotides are TGTGCCAGTAGTATAAGAGGGGGCAGGGGGCGCCGAGAGACCCAGTACTTC.

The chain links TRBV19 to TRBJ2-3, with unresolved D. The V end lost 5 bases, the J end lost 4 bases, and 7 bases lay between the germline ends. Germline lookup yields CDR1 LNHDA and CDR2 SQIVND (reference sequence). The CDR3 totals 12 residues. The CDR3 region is CASSAVSDTQYF. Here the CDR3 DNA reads TGTGCCAGTAGTGCAGTGTCAGATACGCAGTATTTT.

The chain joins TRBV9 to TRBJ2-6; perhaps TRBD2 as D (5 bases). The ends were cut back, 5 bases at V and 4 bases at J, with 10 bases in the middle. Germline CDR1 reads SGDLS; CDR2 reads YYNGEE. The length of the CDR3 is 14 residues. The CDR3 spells CASRGPGGANVLTF. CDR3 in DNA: TGTGCCAGCAGAGGGCCGGGAGGGGCCAACGTCCTGACTTTC.

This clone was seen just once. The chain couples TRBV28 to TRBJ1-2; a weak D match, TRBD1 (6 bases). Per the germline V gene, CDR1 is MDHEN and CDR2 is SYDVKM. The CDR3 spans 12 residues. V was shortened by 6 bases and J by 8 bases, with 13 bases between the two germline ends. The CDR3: CASSVQGNGYTF. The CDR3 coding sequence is TGTGCCAGCAGCGTACAGGGAAACGGCTACACCTTC.

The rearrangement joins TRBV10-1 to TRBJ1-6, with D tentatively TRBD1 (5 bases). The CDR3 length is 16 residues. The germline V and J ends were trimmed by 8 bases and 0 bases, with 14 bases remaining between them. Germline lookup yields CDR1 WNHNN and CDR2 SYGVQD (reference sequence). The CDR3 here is CASVDNGSSYNSPLHF. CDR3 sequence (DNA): TGCGCCAGCGTGGACAACGGGAGCTCCTATAATTCACCCCTCCACTTT.

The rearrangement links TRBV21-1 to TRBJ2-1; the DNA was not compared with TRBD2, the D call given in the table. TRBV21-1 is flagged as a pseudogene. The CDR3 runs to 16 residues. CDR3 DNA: TGTGCCAGCAGCAGATGGGGAGTTACGGGATACAATGAGCAGTTCTTC. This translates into CASSRWGVTGYNEQFF.

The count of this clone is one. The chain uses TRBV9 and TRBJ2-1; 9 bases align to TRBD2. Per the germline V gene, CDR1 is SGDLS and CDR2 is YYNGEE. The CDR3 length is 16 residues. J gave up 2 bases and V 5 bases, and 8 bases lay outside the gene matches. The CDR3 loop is CASRKASGNTYNEQFF. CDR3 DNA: TGTGCCAGCAGGAAAGCTAGCGGGAACACCTACAATGAGCAGTTCTTC.

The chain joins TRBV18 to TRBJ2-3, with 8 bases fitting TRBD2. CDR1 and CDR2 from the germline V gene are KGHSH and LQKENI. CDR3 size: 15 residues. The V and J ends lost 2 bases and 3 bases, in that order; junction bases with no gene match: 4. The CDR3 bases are TGTGCCAGCTCACCAACGGAGCGGGAGACAGATACGCAGTATTTT. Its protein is CASSPTERETDTQYF.

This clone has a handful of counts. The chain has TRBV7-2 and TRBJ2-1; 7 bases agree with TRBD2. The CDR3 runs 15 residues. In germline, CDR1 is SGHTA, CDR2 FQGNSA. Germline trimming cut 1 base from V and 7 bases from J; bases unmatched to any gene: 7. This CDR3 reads CASSLVGLGGNEQFF. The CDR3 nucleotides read TGTGCCAGCAGCTTAGTTGGACTAGGTGGGAATGAGCAGTTCTTC.

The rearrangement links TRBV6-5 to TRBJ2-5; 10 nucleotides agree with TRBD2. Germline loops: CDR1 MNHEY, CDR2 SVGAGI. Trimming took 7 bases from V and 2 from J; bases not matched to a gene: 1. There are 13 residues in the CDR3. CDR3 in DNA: TGTGCCAGCACTAGCGGGAGTCAAGAGACCCAGTACTTC. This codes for CASTSGSQETQYF.

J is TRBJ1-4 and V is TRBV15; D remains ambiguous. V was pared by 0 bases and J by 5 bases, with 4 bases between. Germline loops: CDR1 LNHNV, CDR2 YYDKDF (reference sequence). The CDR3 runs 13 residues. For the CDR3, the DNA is TGTGCCACCAGCAGAGACTTCAATGAAAAACTGTTTTTT. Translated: CATSRDFNEKLFF. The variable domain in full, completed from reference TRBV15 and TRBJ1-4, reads DAMVIQNPRYQVTQFGKPVTLSCSQTLNHNVMYWYQQKSSQAPKLLFHYYDKDFNNEADTPDNFQSRRPNTSFCFLDIRSPGLGDTAMYLCATSRDFNEKLFFGSGTQLSVL.

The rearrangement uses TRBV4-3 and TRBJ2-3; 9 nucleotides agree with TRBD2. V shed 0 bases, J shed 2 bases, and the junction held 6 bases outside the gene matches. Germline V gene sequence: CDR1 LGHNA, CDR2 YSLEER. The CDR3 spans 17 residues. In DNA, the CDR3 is TGCGCCAGCAGCCAAGAAAAAGCGGGGGGACCCACAGATACGCAGTATTTT. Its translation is CASSQEKAGGPTDTQYF.

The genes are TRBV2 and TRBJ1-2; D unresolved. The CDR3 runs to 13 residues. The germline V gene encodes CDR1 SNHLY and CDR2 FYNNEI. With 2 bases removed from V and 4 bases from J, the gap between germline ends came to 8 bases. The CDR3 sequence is CASSESTIYGYTF. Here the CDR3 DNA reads TGTGCCAGCAGTGAATCGACAATCTATGGCTACACCTTC.

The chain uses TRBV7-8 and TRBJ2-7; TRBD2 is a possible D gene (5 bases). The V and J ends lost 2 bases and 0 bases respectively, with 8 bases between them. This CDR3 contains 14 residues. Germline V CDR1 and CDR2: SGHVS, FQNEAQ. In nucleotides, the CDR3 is TGTGCCAGCAGCTTACGGGAAACCTCCTACGAGCAGTACGTC. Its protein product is CASSLRETSYEQYV.

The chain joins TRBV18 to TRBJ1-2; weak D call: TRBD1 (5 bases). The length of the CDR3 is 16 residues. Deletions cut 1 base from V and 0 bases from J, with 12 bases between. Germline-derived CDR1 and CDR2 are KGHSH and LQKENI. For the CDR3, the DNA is TGTGCCAGCTCACCACTCGGAACAGGAGCTAACTATGGCTACACCTTC. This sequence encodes CASSPLGTGANYGYTF.

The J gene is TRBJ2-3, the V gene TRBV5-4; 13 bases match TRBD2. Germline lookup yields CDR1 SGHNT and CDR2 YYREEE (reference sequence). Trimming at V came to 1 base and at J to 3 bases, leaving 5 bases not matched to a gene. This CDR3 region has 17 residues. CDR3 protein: CASSLSLAGGPTDTQYF. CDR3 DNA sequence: TGTGCCAGCAGCTTGTCACTAGCGGGAGGGCCGACAGATACGCAGTATTTT.

The CDR3 loop is CASSLVVGGAYNEQFF. For the CDR3, the DNA is TGTGCCAGCAGCTTAGTAGTGGGAGGGGCCTACAATGAGCAGTTCTTC. The chain is built from TRBV7-2 and TRBJ2-1, with 7 bases that match TRBD2. The V segment lost 1 base and the J segment 2 bases; nucleotides outside the gene matches: 5. CDR3 length: 16 amino acids. Germline CDR1 SGHTA, CDR2 FQGNSA. Filled out from reference TRBV7-2 and TRBJ2-1, the complete variable domain reads GAGVSQSPSNKVTEKGKDVELRCDPISGHTALYWYRQSLGQGLEFLIYFQGNSAPDKSGLPSDRFSAERTGGSVSTLTIQRTQQEDSAVYLCASSLVVGGAYNEQFFGPGTRLTVL.